This T cell receptor beta chain was observed in a study of beta chain features in type 1 diabetes. Study background: The samples had around 98 million sorted cells examined in all.

Germline-derived CDR1 and CDR2 are MGHDK and SYGVNS. Trimming removed 6 bases from V and 7 bases from J, with 13 bases in between. The CDR3 totals 14 residues. Stem cell-like memory, regulatory, central memory and naive CD4+ cells were sorted via CD45RO/CCR7/CD25/CD127/CD95/CD27. This clone came up a few times. Antigen: not known. All of the isolated RNA was reverse transcribed, so expressed TCRB transcripts were sequenced. Deep immunoSEQ sequencing covered naive, central memory and regulatory T cell samples. Clones were sequenced by immunoSEQ multiplex PCR, and TCRdb holds only the in-frame ones, with some missing. The top ten hold 0.5% of the sample, which has about 160,000 clones, around 7.9% seen once. Study-level results: All four CD4+ subsets of Type 1 diabetes patients contained TCRB CDR3s that were moderately but significantly shorter.

The chain links TRBV25-1 to TRBJ1-6; the D is unclear. The sample comprised central memory CD4+ T cells from blood. The receptor was isolated from a man aged 18 to 30 with type 1 diabetes. The CDR3 here is CASRDGLANSPLHF. The DNA of the CDR3 is TGTGCCAGCAGGGATGGACTGGCAAATTCACCCCTCCACTTT.